This is a list of T cell receptor beta chains from one sample in a study of cytomegalovirus exposure and HLA in healthy donors. Assay used: immunoSEQ multiplex PCR; TCRdb lists only in-frame clones, some missing. The sample consists of 130,000 or so clones, less than 80% of them appearing once. The sequencing input was PBMCs. These receptors came from a man in his forties or fifties in good health and CMV-seropositive. The CDR3 runs from the conserved cysteine through the conserved F or W. Fields, in order: D gene, clone size, V gene, J gene, CDR3 DNA, CDR3 protein. A D gene is named only where the DNA matches it firmly. Size tells how often a clone was seen (once, few, many) or the class of an expanded clone, and some rows leave it out.

d_gene: NA
abundance: NA
v_gene: TRBV6-4
j_gene: TRBJ1-2
CDR3nt: TGTGCCAGCAGTGAACAGGCCGCTAACTATGGCTACACCTTC
CDR3aa: CASSEQAANYGYTF

d_gene: TRBD2
abundance: NA
v_gene: TRBV5-6
j_gene: TRBJ2-1
CDR3nt: TGTGCCAGCACCCCCGCCGCTATGACTAGCGGGAGGGCACTTTTCCTGTTCTTC
CDR3aa: CASTPAAMTSGRALFLFF

d_gene: TRBD2
abundance: NA
v_gene: TRBV6-6
j_gene: TRBJ2-3
CDR3nt: TGTGCCAGCAGTTACGACTTAGCGGGAGGCTTTGATACGCAGTATTTT
CDR3aa: CASSYDLAGGFDTQYF

d_gene: NA
abundance: NA
v_gene: TRBV29-1
j_gene: TRBJ1-5
CDR3nt: TGCAGCGTTATCGTCGGGGATTACAATCAGCCCCAGCATTTT
CDR3aa: CSVIVGDYNQPQHF

d_gene: NA
abundance: NA
v_gene: TRBV28
j_gene: TRBJ1-2
CDR3nt: TGTGCCAGCCGAAGGGGGGGTGGCTATGGCTACACCTTC
CDR3aa: CASRRGGGYGYTF

d_gene: TRBD1
abundance: NA
v_gene: TRBV11-2
j_gene: TRBJ2-7
CDR3nt: TGTGCCAGCAGTCGTGCCGGACAGGGGGATTACGAGCAGTACTTC
CDR3aa: CASSRAGQGDYEQYF

d_gene: NA
abundance: NA
v_gene: TRBV21-1
j_gene: TRBJ1-2
CDR3nt: TGTGCCAGCAGCAAAAACCCCAATCGGAGGGGGCGCTATGGCTACACCTTC
CDR3aa: CASSKNPNRRGRYGYTF

d_gene: NA
abundance: NA
v_gene: TRBV5-1
j_gene: TRBJ1-1
CDR3nt: TGCGCCAGCAGCTTGGATTCGGTGACAGTCGGAGCTTTCTTT
CDR3aa: CASSLDSVTVGAFF

d_gene: NA
abundance: NA
v_gene: TRBV6-5
j_gene: TRBJ1-5
CDR3nt: TGTGCCAGCAGTCCCGGGGGTGTTAGCAATCAGCCCCAGCATTTT
CDR3aa: CASSPGGVSNQPQHF

d_gene: TRBD1
abundance: NA
v_gene: TRBV29-1
j_gene: TRBJ1-2
CDR3nt: TGCAGCGTTCAGGGACAGGGGAACTATGGCTACACCTTC
CDR3aa: CSVQGQGNYGYTF

d_gene: NA
abundance: few
v_gene: TRBV12-5
j_gene: TRBJ1-1
CDR3nt: TGTGCTAGTGGTTTGGTCGCAGGGTCCCGGTCGGCTGAAGCTTTCTTT
CDR3aa: CASGLVAGSRSAEAFF

d_gene: NA
abundance: NA
v_gene: TRBV2
j_gene: TRBJ1-3
CDR3nt: TGTGCCAGCAGTGAAGTGGTGGGTCGGTGGCGGTCTGGAAACACCATATATTTT
CDR3aa: CASSEVVGRWRSGNTIYF

d_gene: NA
abundance: NA
v_gene: TRBV28
j_gene: TRBJ2-3
CDR3nt: TGTGCCAGCAGTACTGTAGGGGGGGCCGTCACAGATACGCAGTATTTT
CDR3aa: CASSTVGGAVTDTQYF

d_gene: TRBD1
abundance: once
v_gene: TRBV19
j_gene: TRBJ1-4
CDR3nt: TGTGCCAGCACCTGGGGGGACAGGGGAGCGGAAAAACTGTTTTTT
CDR3aa: CASTWGDRGAEKLFF

d_gene: NA
abundance: NA
v_gene: TRBV6-5
j_gene: TRBJ2-1
CDR3nt: TGTGCCAGCAGTTACTCCCCAGGAAATGAGCAGTTCTTC
CDR3aa: CASSYSPGNEQFF

d_gene: NA
abundance: NA
v_gene: TRBV14
j_gene: TRBJ2-5
CDR3nt: TGTGCCAGCAGCCAAGCCAAACCGAACGAGTACCAAGAGACCCAGTACTTC
CDR3aa: CASSQAKPNEYQETQYF

d_gene: TRBD1
abundance: NA
v_gene: TRBV5-1
j_gene: TRBJ1-1
CDR3nt: TGCGCCAGCAGCACGGAACAGGGGGGAAGCACTGAAGCTTTCTTT
CDR3aa: CASSTEQGGSTEAFF

d_gene: TRBD2
abundance: NA
v_gene: TRBV6-6
j_gene: TRBJ2-7
CDR3nt: TGTGCCACAGCGGGAGCGGGGAACGAGCAGTACTTC
CDR3aa: CATAGAGNEQYF

d_gene: NA
abundance: NA
v_gene: TRBV28
j_gene: TRBJ1-1
CDR3nt: TGTGCCAGCACCCCCTCTGACAGGGAAGCTTTCTTT
CDR3aa: CASTPSDREAFF

d_gene: TRBD1
abundance: NA
v_gene: TRBV28
j_gene: TRBJ2-7
CDR3nt: TGTGCCAGCAGTTTACGAGTCAAGACAGGGAACTACGAGCAGTACTTC
CDR3aa: CASSLRVKTGNYEQYF

d_gene: TRBD1
abundance: NA
v_gene: TRBV29-1
j_gene: TRBJ2-7
CDR3nt: TGCAGCGTTGACAAGGGGGCGGGCTACGAGCAGTACTTC
CDR3aa: CSVDKGAGYEQYF

d_gene: NA
abundance: once
v_gene: TRBV5-1
j_gene: TRBJ2-2
CDR3nt: TGCGCCAGCAGCGGGGGCAAGAACACCGGGGAGCTGTTTTTT
CDR3aa: CASSGGKNTGELFF

d_gene: NA
abundance: NA
v_gene: TRBV5-4
j_gene: TRBJ2-3
CDR3nt: TGTGCCAGCAGCTGGGAGCTCGCAGATACGCAGTATTTT
CDR3aa: CASSWELADTQYF

d_gene: TRBD1
abundance: NA
v_gene: TRBV7-9
j_gene: TRBJ1-4
CDR3nt: TGTGCCAGCAGCCTCAGACCCCGGGACAGACTTAATGAAAAACTGTTTTTT
CDR3aa: CASSLRPRDRLNEKLFF

d_gene: NA
abundance: NA
v_gene: TRBV29-1
j_gene: TRBJ2-6
CDR3nt: TGCAGCGTTCAAACAGGGTCGGGCGTTGTCTCTGGGGCCAACGTCCTGACTTTC
CDR3aa: CSVQTGSGVVSGANVLTF

d_gene: NA
abundance: NA
v_gene: TRBV30
j_gene: TRBJ1-4
CDR3nt: TGTGCCTGGAGTGTACCAGTTTCTGAAAAACTGTTTTTT
CDR3aa: CAWSVPVSEKLFF

d_gene: TRBD1
abundance: NA
v_gene: TRBV7-8
j_gene: TRBJ1-6
CDR3nt: TGTGCCAGCAGCCCTCGGGACAGGGGCAATTCACCCCTCCACTTT
CDR3aa: CASSPRDRGNSPLHF

d_gene: NA
abundance: NA
v_gene: TRBV7-9
j_gene: TRBJ1-5
CDR3nt: TGTGCCAGCAGCTTAATAGGGGGGGATCAGCCCCAGCATTTT
CDR3aa: CASSLIGGDQPQHF

d_gene: NA
abundance: once
v_gene: TRBV4-1
j_gene: TRBJ1-5
CDR3nt: TGCGCCAGCAGCCAAGAACAACCGAGCAATCAGCCCCAGCATTTT
CDR3aa: CASSQEQPSNQPQHF

d_gene: TRBD1
abundance: NA
v_gene: TRBV5-4
j_gene: TRBJ2-7
CDR3nt: TGTGCCAGCAGCCCCGGGACAGACCCCTACGAGCAGTACTTC
CDR3aa: CASSPGTDPYEQYF

d_gene: NA
abundance: NA
v_gene: TRBV25-1
j_gene: TRBJ1-1
CDR3nt: TGTGCCAGTGAGGGGGGGCGATGCACTGAAGCTTTCTTT
CDR3aa: CASEGGRCTEAFF

d_gene: TRBD2
abundance: once
v_gene: TRBV5-1
j_gene: TRBJ2-5
CDR3nt: TGCGCCAGCAGCTTGAGCGGGGGTAGGCAAGAGACCCAGTACTTC
CDR3aa: CASSLSGGRQETQYF

d_gene: NA
abundance: NA
v_gene: TRBV9
j_gene: TRBJ2-7
CDR3nt: TGTGCCAGCAGCGTAACCGCGAGTGTCGAGCAGTACTTC
CDR3aa: CASSVTASVEQYF

d_gene: TRBD1
abundance: once
v_gene: TRBV4-1
j_gene: TRBJ1-2
CDR3nt: TGCGCCAGCACGGGACAGCCTAACTATGGCTACACCTTC
CDR3aa: CASTGQPNYGYTF

d_gene: NA
abundance: NA
v_gene: TRBV6-5
j_gene: TRBJ1-2
CDR3nt: TGTGCCAGCAGTTACTCGACCGGGTATGGCTACACCTTC
CDR3aa: CASSYSTGYGYTF

d_gene: NA
abundance: NA
v_gene: TRBV28
j_gene: TRBJ2-5
CDR3nt: TGTGCCAGCAGTTTCCGGGAGAACCACAGGGAGACCCAGTACTTC
CDR3aa: CASSFRENHRETQYF

d_gene: NA
abundance: NA
v_gene: TRBV5-5
j_gene: TRBJ1-5
CDR3nt: TGTGCCAGCAGCTTGGAGGGAGGGAAGGGATCGGAGCATTTT
CDR3aa: CASSLEGGKGSEHF

d_gene: TRBD1
abundance: NA
v_gene: TRBV29-1
j_gene: TRBJ1-1
CDR3nt: TGCAGCACGATACAGGGGGCATACACTGAAGCTTTCTTT
CDR3aa: CSTIQGAYTEAFF

d_gene: NA
abundance: once
v_gene: TRBV28
j_gene: TRBJ2-5
CDR3nt: TGTGCCAGCAAAAGCAGGGGAGATTTGGGGACCCAGTACTTC
CDR3aa: CASKSRGDLGTQYF

d_gene: NA
abundance: few
v_gene: TRBV18
j_gene: TRBJ2-5
CDR3nt: TGTGCCAGCTCCCAGTCAAGGGGCCAAGAGACCCAGTACTTC
CDR3aa: CASSQSRGQETQYF

d_gene: NA
abundance: NA
v_gene: TRBV27
j_gene: TRBJ2-1
CDR3nt: TGTGCCAGCAGTTCACTCTATGAGCAGTTCTTC
CDR3aa: CASSSLYEQFF

d_gene: NA
abundance: NA
v_gene: TRBV7-2
j_gene: TRBJ1-5
CDR3nt: TGTGCCAGCAGCTTAGGACTGAACGGACAGCCCCAGCATTTT
CDR3aa: CASSLGLNGQPQHF

d_gene: NA
abundance: NA
v_gene: TRBV4-2
j_gene: TRBJ2-2
CDR3nt: TGTGCCAGCAGCCAAGATCGGAAGGGGACCGGGGAGCTGTTTTTT
CDR3aa: CASSQDRKGTGELFF

d_gene: TRBD1
abundance: medium-sized
v_gene: TRBV19
j_gene: TRBJ1-2
CDR3nt: TGTGCCAGTAGTATCCGACAGGGGGCTTATGACTATGGCTACACCTTC
CDR3aa: CASSIRQGAYDYGYTF

d_gene: TRBD1
abundance: once
v_gene: TRBV27
j_gene: TRBJ2-7
CDR3nt: TGTGCCAGCAGTTTCTTCCGGGACAGGGCAGACGAGCAGTACTTC
CDR3aa: CASSFFRDRADEQYF

d_gene: NA
abundance: NA
v_gene: TRBV5-4
j_gene: TRBJ2-7
CDR3nt: TGTGCCAGCAGCTTCGACAGGAGCCCTGACAACTTC
CDR3aa: CASSFDRSPDNF

d_gene: NA
abundance: NA
v_gene: TRBV28
j_gene: TRBJ1-3
CDR3nt: TGTGCCAGCAGTTTCATTCGGGCGGGGGGAAACACCATATATTTT
CDR3aa: CASSFIRAGGNTIYF

d_gene: TRBD2
abundance: NA
v_gene: TRBV10-1
j_gene: TRBJ2-2
CDR3nt: TGCGCCAGCACAGCCGGGGGGGTCGGGGAGCTGTTTTTT
CDR3aa: CASTAGGVGELFF

d_gene: TRBD2
abundance: once
v_gene: TRBV14
j_gene: TRBJ2-7
CDR3nt: TGTGCCAAAGTCGGATCAGGGAGTAGCGGGGCCACCTACGAGCAGTACTTC
CDR3aa: CAKVGSGSSGATYEQYF

d_gene: TRBD1
abundance: NA
v_gene: TRBV5-4
j_gene: TRBJ1-6
CDR3nt: TGTGCCAGCAGTTCCGGACAGGGTCAATCACCCCTCCACTTT
CDR3aa: CASSSGQGQSPLHF

d_gene: NA
abundance: NA
v_gene: TRBV10-1
j_gene: TRBJ1-4
CDR3nt: TGCGCCAGCAGTGGAGGAAGCGGAGGCGACCATGAAAAACTGTTTTTT
CDR3aa: CASSGGSGGDHEKLFF

d_gene: NA
abundance: NA
v_gene: TRBV4-2
j_gene: TRBJ1-6
CDR3nt: TGTGCCAGCAGCCAAGGGGGCATGGAAGTACTTTCACCCCTCCACTTT
CDR3aa: CASSQGGMEVLSPLHF

d_gene: NA
abundance: NA
v_gene: TRBV2
j_gene: TRBJ2-7
CDR3nt: TGTGCCAGCACTCCGAGAGACACCTCCTACGAGCAGTACTTC
CDR3aa: CASTPRDTSYEQYF

d_gene: NA
abundance: NA
v_gene: TRBV2
j_gene: TRBJ1-1
CDR3nt: TGTGCCAGCAGTGGAGTGGTACTGAACACTGAAGCTTTCTTT
CDR3aa: CASSGVVLNTEAFF